This TCR beta chain was sequenced for a study of blood T cell repertoires in COVID-19. Study as a whole: Sample material is recorded as cDNA or gDNA derived from T cells, B-cell-depleted T cells, or PBMCs.

This CDR3 comprises 18 residues. Germline CDR1 reads SGHKS; CDR2 reads YYEKEE (reference sequence). The V segment lost 0 bases and the J segment 3 bases; nucleotides outside the gene matches: 12. As handled by the study authors: Amplification with reference gene primers provided the estimates of nucleated cell counts. Assay used: immunoSEQ multiplex PCR; TCRdb lists only in-frame clones, some missing. V, J and clone size are taken as reported in that table, and D and trimming were inferred from the DNA itself. Among about 210,000 clones listed, 70% to 90% were seen once. The J gene is TRBJ1-5, the V gene TRBV5-5, with 7 bases aligning to TRBD1. The material sequenced was peripheral blood. This sequence was found in a man between 60 and 75 years old with acute or convalescent COVID-19. The CDR3 here is CASSLASWAGQINQPQHF. CDR3 sequence (DNA): TGTGCCAGCAGCTTGGCCAGTTGGGCGGGACAGATCAATCAGCCCCAGCATTTT.